The T cell receptor (beta chain) described here comes from a study of post-analysis software for immune sequencing data. Whole-study findings and limits: In patients, a few TRBV segments were more frequent than in controls, with TRBV5-6, TRBV5-1 and TRBV20-1 among them. For normalized Chao1 diversity, multiple sclerosis patients scored significantly lower than controls did.

In its sample, this clonotype was seen a few times. The antigen is undetermined. This CDR3 comprises 17 residues. Germline trimming cut 1 base from V and 1 base from J; bases unmatched to any gene: 3. CDR1 and CDR2 (germline): SGHRS, YFSETQ. cDNA libraries of TCR beta carried unique molecular identifiers. Each batch of about 0.9 to 10 million T cells produced hundreds of thousands of cDNA molecules. TCRdb analysed the PCR reads with MiXCR anew, one entry per CDR3 protein. This table has around 500,000 distinct CDR3 sequences, around 31% appearing once. The genes are TRBV5-1 and TRBJ2-1, with TRBD2 matching 12 bases. This TCR was recovered from a girl between 2 and 17 years old with multiple sclerosis. Sample: blood. The CDR3 nucleotides are TGCGCCAGCAGCTTGCCGACTAGCGGGGGTTCCTACAATGAGCAGTTCTTC. Its protein is CASSLPTSGGSYNEQFF.